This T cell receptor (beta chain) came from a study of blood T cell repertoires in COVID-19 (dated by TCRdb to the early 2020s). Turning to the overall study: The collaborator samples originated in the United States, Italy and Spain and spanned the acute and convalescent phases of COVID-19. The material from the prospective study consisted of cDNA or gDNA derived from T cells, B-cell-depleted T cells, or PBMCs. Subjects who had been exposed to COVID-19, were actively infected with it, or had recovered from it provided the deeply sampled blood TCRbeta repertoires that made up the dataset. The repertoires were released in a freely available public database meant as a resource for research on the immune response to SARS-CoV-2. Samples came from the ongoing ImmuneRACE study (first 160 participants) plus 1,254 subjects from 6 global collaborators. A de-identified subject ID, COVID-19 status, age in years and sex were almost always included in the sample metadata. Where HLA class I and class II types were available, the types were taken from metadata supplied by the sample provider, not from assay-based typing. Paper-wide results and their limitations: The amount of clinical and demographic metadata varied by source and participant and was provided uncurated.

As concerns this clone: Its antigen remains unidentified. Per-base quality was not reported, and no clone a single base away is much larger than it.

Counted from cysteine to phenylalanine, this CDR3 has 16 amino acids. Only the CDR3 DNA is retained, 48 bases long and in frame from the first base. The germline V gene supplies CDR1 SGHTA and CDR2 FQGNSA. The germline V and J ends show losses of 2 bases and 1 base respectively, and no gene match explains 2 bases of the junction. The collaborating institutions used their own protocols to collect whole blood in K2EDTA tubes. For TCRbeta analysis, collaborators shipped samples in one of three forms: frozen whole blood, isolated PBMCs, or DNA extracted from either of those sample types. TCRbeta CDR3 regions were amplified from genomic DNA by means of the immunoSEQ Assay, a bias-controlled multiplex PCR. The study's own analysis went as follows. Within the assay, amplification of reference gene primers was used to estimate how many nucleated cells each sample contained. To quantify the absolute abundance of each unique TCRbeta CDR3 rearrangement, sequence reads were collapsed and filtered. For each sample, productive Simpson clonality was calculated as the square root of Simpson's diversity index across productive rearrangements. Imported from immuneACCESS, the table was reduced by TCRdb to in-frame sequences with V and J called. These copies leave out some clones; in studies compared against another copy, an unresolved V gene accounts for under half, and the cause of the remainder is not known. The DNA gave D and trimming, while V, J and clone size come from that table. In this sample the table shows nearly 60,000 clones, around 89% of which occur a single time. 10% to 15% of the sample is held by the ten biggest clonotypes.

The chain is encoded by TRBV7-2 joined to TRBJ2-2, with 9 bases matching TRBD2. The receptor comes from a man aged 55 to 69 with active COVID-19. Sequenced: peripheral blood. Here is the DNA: TGTGCCAGCAGCTTACCTAGCGGGATGAACACCGGGGAGCTGTTTTTT. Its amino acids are CASSLPSGMNTGELFF.